This TCR beta chain was obtained from a study of shared clonotypes between healthy human individuals. As for the study in general: A donor's plate count was three for CD4 naive and three for CD4 memory; CD8 naive had two and CD8 memory one. Findings and caveats of the study: Non-shared clonotypes were found to have lower generation probabilities than the clonotypes that were shared by all four of the sorted-subset donors.

Together with CD45RO+ cells, CCR7-negative CD45RA+ TemRA cells were included in CD8 memory. Note on this clone: Its cognate antigen is unknown.

Assay: immunoSEQ multiplex PCR; the TCRdb copy retains only in-frame clones and omits some. The sample records about 380,000 clones, around 96% being singletons. V shed 2 bases and J shed 7 bases, with 12 bases lying between them. This CDR3 contains 13 residues. CDR1 and CDR2 from the germline V gene are SGHVS and FQNEAQ. This TCR was sampled from a man younger than 45 in good health. Material for sequencing was memory CD8+ T cells sorted from blood. Subset: CD45RO+ cells pooled with CCR7-negative TemRA cells. The chain has TRBV7-8 and TRBJ2-7, with D perhaps matching TRBD2 (6 bases). The CDR3 sequence: CASSLRRGLEQYF. Written as DNA, the CDR3 is TGTGCCAGCAGCTTACGGCGGGGACTGGAGCAGTACTTC.